These 22 T cell receptor beta chains were sequenced from one sample in a study of early T cells in non-severe SARS-CoV-2 infection. TCRdb reanalysed the 5' RACE reads using MiXCR and keeps one entry per CDR3 protein. The sample carries tens of thousands of distinct CDR3 sequences, approximately 8% recorded once. The material was whole blood, obtained at baseline. The receptor set was obtained from an adult who was a healthcare worker with PCR-confirmed SARS-CoV-2 infection or an uninfected control (not recorded which).

In its sample, this clonotype was seen many times. The chain combines TRBV19 with TRBJ2-1; D uncertain. CDR3 length: 15 amino acids. Deletions cut 7 bases from V and 1 base from J, with 14 bases between. Germline-derived CDR1 and CDR2 are LNHDA and SQIVND (reference sequence). DNA for the CDR3: TGTGCCAGTACCGAACGGCTCTTGTCCTACAATGAGCAGTTCTTC. Translated: CASTERLLSYNEQFF.

This clonotype was observed a few times. The V gene is TRBV7-6, the J gene TRBJ2-2; D is perhaps TRBD2 (5 bases). The CDR3 covers 15 residues. V dropped 5 bases and J dropped 5 bases, with 15 bases sitting between them. Germline values: CDR1 SGHVS, CDR2 FNYEAQ. The CDR3 protein is CASSGHRGLTGELFF. The DNA of the CDR3 is TGTGCCAGCAGCGGCCACCGAGGGCTGACCGGGGAGCTGTTTTTT.

This clonotype has at least ten counts. The chain is built from TRBV11-3 and TRBJ2-1; 8 bases are a match to TRBD1. The ends lost 0 bases at V and 7 bases at J; junction bases unmatched: 8. CDR3 length equals 16 residues. The germline CDR1 and CDR2 sequences are SGHNT and YENEEA. In DNA form, the CDR3 reads TGTGCCAGCAGCTTAGATGTGGGACAGGTAGGAAATGAGCAGTTCTTC. Amino acid sequence: CASSLDVGQVGNEQFF.

The sample holds a few counts of this clonotype. This chain links TRBV6-1 with TRBJ2-7, with D maybe TRBD1 (6 bases). The CDR3 spans 13 residues. Germline V lookup: CDR1 MNHNS, CDR2 SASEGT. Trimming pared 6 bases from V and 2 bases from J, leaving 11 bases between. The CDR3 region is CASSYDRTYEQYF. CDR3 nucleotide sequence: TGTGCCAGCAGCTACGACAGGACCTACGAGCAGTACTTC.

The chain is built from TRBV11-2 and TRBJ2-7; TRBD2 aligns across 12 bases. The CDR3 is made up of 13 amino acids. Germline CDR1 is SGHAT and CDR2 is FQNNGV. The V segment lost 7 bases and the J segment 4 bases; nucleotides outside the gene matches: 2. As DNA, the CDR3 is TGTGCCAGCACCGGACTAGCGGGATACGAGCAGTACTTC. The encoded protein is CASTGLAGYEQYF.

The chain links TRBV12-3 or TRBV12-4 to TRBJ2-2; 8 bases are shared with TRBD1. Trimming cost V 3 bases and J 4 bases; bases outside gene matches: 7. This CDR3 is built from 16 residues. CDR3 in amino acids: CASSFGQGLITGELFF. Written as DNA, the CDR3 is TGTGCCAGCAGTTTCGGACAGGGCCTTATCACCGGGGAGCTGTTTTTT.

This clonotype was observed at least ten times. The V gene is TRBV30, the J gene TRBJ2-7, with D unclear. Germline lookup yields CDR1 GTSNPN and CDR2 SVGIG (reference sequence). The germline V and J ends were trimmed by 3 bases and 7 bases, with 10 bases remaining between them. CDR3 length equals 11 residues. The CDR3 sequence: CAWSRSREQYF. CDR3 coding DNA: TGTGCCTGGAGCCGTTCTAGGGAGCAGTACTTC. Looking up the rest from reference TRBV30 and TRBJ2-7 gives the full variable domain: SQTIHQWPATLVQPVGSPLSLECTVEGTSNPNLYWYRQAAGRGLQLLFYSVGIGQISSEVPQNLSASRPQDRQFILSSKKLLLSDSGFYLCAWSRSREQYFGPGTRLTVT.

The sample holds many counts of this clonotype. This chain connects TRBV18 to TRBJ2-7, with 11 nucleotides matching TRBD2. Germline V gene sequence: CDR1 KGHSH, CDR2 LQKENI. This CDR3 spans 14 amino acids. With V trimmed by 6 bases and J by 7 bases, 8 bases remained unmatched. DNA of the CDR3: TGTGCCAGCTCCTCCGGGACTAGCGGCGGGGAGCAGTACTTC. As protein: CASSSGTSGGEQYF.

This clonotype was observed a few times. The chain's CDR3 is CASSPLGRREAFF. As DNA, the CDR3 is TGTGCCAGCAGTCCCCTGGGACGTCGTGAAGCTTTCTTT. The rearrangement uses TRBV6-1 and TRBJ1-1; D perhaps matches TRBD1 (5 bases). This CDR3 has 13 residues. Germline CDR1 reads MNHNS; CDR2 reads SASEGT. V lost 5 bases and J 7 bases, leaving 14 bases between the germline ends.

This clonotype was detected only a few times. The rearrangement uses TRBV12-3 or TRBV12-4 and TRBJ2-7; D is undetermined. V lost 6 bases and J 3 bases, leaving 12 bases between the germline ends. This CDR3 spans 13 amino acids. This CDR3 is CASSSRNSYEQYF. The CDR3 nucleotides read TGTGCCAGCAGCTCCAGGAACAGCTACGAGCAGTACTTC.

V and J are TRBV5-5 and TRBJ2-1; no reliable D call. The CDR3 sequence is 15 residues long. V lost 2 bases to trimming and J lost 0 bases, with 9 bases between them. Germline V gene sequence: CDR1 SGHKS, CDR2 YYEKEE (reference sequence). This chain's CDR3 is CASSLWVSSYNEQFF. The CDR3 nucleotides read TGTGCCAGCAGCTTATGGGTCAGCTCCTACAATGAGCAGTTCTTC.

The rearrangement uses TRBV3-1 and TRBJ2-1; D may be TRBD1 (6 bases). Trimming took 2 bases from V and 12 from J, leaving 14 bases between them. Germline V gene sequence: CDR1 LGHDT, CDR2 YNNKEL (reference sequence). The CDR3 sequence is 13 residues long. CDR3 region: CASSQTQGSGQFF. The DNA for the CDR3 is TGTGCCAGCAGCCAAACTCAGGGGTCCGGGCAGTTCTTC.

This clonotype came up a few times. The rearrangement links TRBV14 to TRBJ2-1, with D tentatively TRBD2 (6 bases). The CDR3 is 18 amino acids. V was clipped by 4 bases and J by 0 bases, with 19 bases between them. Germline CDR1 reads SGHDN; CDR2 reads FVKESK. CDR3 region: CASSPRWLPGSSYNEQFF. In nucleotides, the CDR3 is TGTGCCAGCAGCCCAAGGTGGTTACCCGGGAGCTCCTACAATGAGCAGTTCTTC.

This clonotype was observed a handful of times. The CDR3 nucleotides read TGTGCCAGCAGCGTAGATAGGCGCCCAGAGACCCAGTACTTC. This gives the protein CASSVDRRPETQYF. This rearrangement joins TRBV9 to TRBJ2-5; no firm D call. From germline, CDR1 is SGDLS and CDR2 YYNGEE. This CDR3 is 14 amino acids long. V was shortened by 0 bases and J by 4 bases, with 10 bases between the two germline ends.

The chain is built from TRBV7-9 and TRBJ1-1; 7 positions match TRBD1. Trimming took 5 bases from V and 3 from J; bases not matched to a gene: 9. Germline loops: CDR1 SEHNR, CDR2 FQNEAQ (reference sequence). CDR3 length equals 15 residues. This CDR3 reads CASSVLGGGDTEAFF. CDR3 nucleotide sequence: TGTGCCAGCAGCGTCCTAGGGGGCGGGGACACTGAAGCTTTCTTT.

In its sample, this clonotype was seen many times. V and J are TRBV7-6 and TRBJ2-3, with TRBD2 matching 11 bases. V lost 1 base to trimming and J lost 3 bases; unmatched junction nucleotides: 3. The V gene's germline CDR1 is SGHVS and CDR2 FNYEAQ. The CDR3 is made up of 16 amino acids. The CDR3 sequence: CASSLETSGVTDTQYF. DNA of the CDR3: TGTGCCAGCAGCTTAGAGACTAGCGGGGTGACAGATACGCAGTATTTT. Full variable domain (missing parts from reference TRBV7-6 and TRBJ2-3): GAGVSQSPRYKVTKRGQDVALRCDPISGHVSLYWYRQALGQGPEFLTYFNYEAQQDKSGLPNDRFSAERPEGSISTLTIQRTEQRDSAMYRCASSLETSGVTDTQYFGPGTRLTVL.

The J gene is TRBJ2-6, the V gene TRBV10-3, with D possibly called TRBD1 or TRBD2 (5 bases each). V was pared by 0 bases and J by 0 bases, with 9 bases between. The CDR3 loop spans 17 amino acids. Germline loops: CDR1 ENHRY, CDR2 SYGVKD. CDR3 sequence reads: CAISESGELSGANVLTF. For the CDR3, the DNA is TGTGCCATCAGTGAGTCGGGGGAGCTCTCTGGGGCCAACGTCCTGACTTTC.

This clonotype was observed a few times. J is TRBJ2-7 and V is TRBV7-6; D ambiguous. Germline V gene sequence: CDR1 SGHVS, CDR2 FNYEAQ. The CDR3 spans 16 residues. V shed 2 bases and J shed 0 bases, with 14 bases lying between them. The CDR3 bases are TGTGCCAGCAGCTTAAGTAGGGCGGCGCTCTCCTACGAGCAGTACTTC. Translated: CASSLSRAALSYEQYF.

The chain couples TRBV4-2 to TRBJ2-7; D is unresolved. The V end was cut by 1 base, the J end by 1 base, with 11 bases between. From germline, CDR1 is LGHNA and CDR2 YNFKEQ. The CDR3 is 15 amino acids. The CDR3 DNA follows: TGTGCCAGCAGCCAAGTTTCAGACATGTCCTACGAGCAGTACTTC. Its protein product is CASSQVSDMSYEQYF.

This clonotype was detected a few times. The chain employs TRBV20-1 and TRBJ1-5; TRBD1 matches at 7 bases. CDR1 DFQATT and CDR2 SNEGSKA come from the germline V gene (reference sequence). The CDR3 consists of 14 residues. Trimming took 2 bases from V and 5 from J; bases not matched to a gene: 6. CDR3 amino acids: CSARPGTADQPQHF. The CDR3 region has the DNA TGCAGTGCTAGACCCGGGACAGCTGATCAGCCCCAGCATTTT.

The chain uses TRBV7-9 and TRBJ1-5; no reliable D call. The CDR3 runs to 12 residues. V was clipped by 0 bases and J by 6 bases, with 3 bases between them. Germline CDR1 and CDR2: SEHNR and FQNEAQ (reference sequence). The CDR3 reads CASSLAFQPQHF. Here the CDR3 DNA reads TGTGCCAGCAGCTTAGCCTTTCAGCCCCAGCATTTT.

V gene TRBV2 combines with J gene TRBJ2-7; D call uncertain. This CDR3 spans 14 amino acids. CDR1 is SNHLY and CDR2 is FYNNEI in the germline V gene. V was trimmed by 2 bases and J by 3 bases, leaving 11 bases between them. DNA of the CDR3: TGTGCCAGCAGTGAAAGTTACGGGTACTACGAGCAGTACTTC. It codes for CASSESYGYYEQYF.